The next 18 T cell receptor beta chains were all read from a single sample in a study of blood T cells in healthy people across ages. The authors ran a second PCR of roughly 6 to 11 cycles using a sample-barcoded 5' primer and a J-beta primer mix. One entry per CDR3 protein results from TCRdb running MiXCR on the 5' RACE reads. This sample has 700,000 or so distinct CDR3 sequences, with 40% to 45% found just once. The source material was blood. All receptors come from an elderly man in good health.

The CDR3 is CASDRGHETQYF. The CDR3 DNA follows: TGTGCCAGCGACAGGGGGCATGAGACCCAGTACTTC. The chain links TRBV6-6 to TRBJ2-5; 10 nucleotides line up with TRBD1. The germline gives CDR1 MNHNY, CDR2 SVGAGI (reference sequence). The ends lost 8 bases at V and 5 bases at J; junction bases unmatched: 2. This CDR3 is built from 12 residues.

The CDR3 loop reads CGGSELAGEETQYF. CDR3 in DNA: TGCGGCGGAAGCGAACTAGCGGGTGAAGAGACCCAGTACTTC. The chain carries TRBV29-1 and TRBJ2-5; 9 bases are shared with TRBD2. Germline CDR1 reads SQVTM; CDR2 reads ANQGSEA. The CDR3 runs to 14 residues.

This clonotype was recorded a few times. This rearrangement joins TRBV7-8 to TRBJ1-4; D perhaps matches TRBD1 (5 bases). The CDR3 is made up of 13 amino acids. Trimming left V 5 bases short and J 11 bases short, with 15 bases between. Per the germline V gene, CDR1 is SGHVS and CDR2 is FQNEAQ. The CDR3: CASSNRDVKKLFF. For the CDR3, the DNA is TGTGCCAGCAGCAACCGGGACGTGAAGAAACTGTTTTTT. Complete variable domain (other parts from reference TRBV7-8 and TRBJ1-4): GAGVSQSPRYKVAKRGQDVALRCDPISGHVSLFWYQQALGQGPEFLTYFQNEAQLDKSGLPSDRFFAERPEGSVSTLKIQRTQQEDSAVYLCASSNRDVKKLFFGSGTQLSVL.

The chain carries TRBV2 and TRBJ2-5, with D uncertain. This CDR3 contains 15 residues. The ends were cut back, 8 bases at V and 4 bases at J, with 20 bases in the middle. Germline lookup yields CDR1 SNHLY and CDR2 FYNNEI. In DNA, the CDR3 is TGTGCCAGCCGAGTTTCAGCCCAAGGGCCAGAGACCCAGTACTTC. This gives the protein CASRVSAQGPETQYF.

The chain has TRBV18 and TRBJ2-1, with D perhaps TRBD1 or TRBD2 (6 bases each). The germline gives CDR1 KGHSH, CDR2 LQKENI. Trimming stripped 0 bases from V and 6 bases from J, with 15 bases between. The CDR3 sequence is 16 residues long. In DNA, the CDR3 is TGTGCCAGCTCACCACCTCGGGGGCCTGGGGCCAATGAGCAGTTCTTC. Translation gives CASSPPRGPGANEQFF.

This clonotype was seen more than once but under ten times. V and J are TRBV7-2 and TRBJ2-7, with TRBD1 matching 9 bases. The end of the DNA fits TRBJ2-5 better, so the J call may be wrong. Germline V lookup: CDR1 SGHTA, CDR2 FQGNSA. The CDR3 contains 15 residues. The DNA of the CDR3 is TGTGCCAGCAGCACTGTCCGGGACAGGGAAGAGACCCAGTACTTC. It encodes CASSTVRDREETQYF.

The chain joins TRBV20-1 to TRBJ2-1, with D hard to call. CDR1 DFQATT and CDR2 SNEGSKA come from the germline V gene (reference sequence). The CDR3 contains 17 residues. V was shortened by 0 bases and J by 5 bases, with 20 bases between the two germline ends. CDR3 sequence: CSARDPITTPGDNEQFF. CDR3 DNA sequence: TGCAGTGCTAGAGATCCTATTACGACCCCAGGCGACAATGAGCAGTTCTTC.

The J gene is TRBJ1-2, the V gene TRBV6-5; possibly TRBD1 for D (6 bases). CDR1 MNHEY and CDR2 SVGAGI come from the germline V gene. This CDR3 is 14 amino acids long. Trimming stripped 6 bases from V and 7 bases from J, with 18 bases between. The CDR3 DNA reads TGTGCCAGCAGCTCCACGGACAGCTATCGTGGCTACACCTTC. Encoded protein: CASSSTDSYRGYTF.

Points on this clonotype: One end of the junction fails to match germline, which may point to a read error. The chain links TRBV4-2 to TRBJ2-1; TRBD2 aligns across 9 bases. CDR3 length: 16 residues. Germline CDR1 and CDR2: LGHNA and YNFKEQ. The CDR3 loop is CAGSQEGSSGGREQFF. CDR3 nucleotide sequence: TGTGCCGGCAGCCAAGAGGGGAGTAGCGGGGGCCGTGAGCAGTTCTTC.

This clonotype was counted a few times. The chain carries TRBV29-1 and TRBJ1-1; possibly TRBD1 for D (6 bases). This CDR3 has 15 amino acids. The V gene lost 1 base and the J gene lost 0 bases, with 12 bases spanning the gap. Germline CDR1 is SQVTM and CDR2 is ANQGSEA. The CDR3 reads CSVEGSQGLNTEAFF. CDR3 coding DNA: TGCAGCGTTGAAGGTTCCCAGGGGTTGAACACTGAAGCTTTCTTT.

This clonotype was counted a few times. CDR3: CASSFTSRKNIQYF. For the CDR3, the DNA is TGCGCCAGCAGCTTCACTAGCCGAAAAAACATTCAGTACTTC. The chain couples TRBV5-1 to TRBJ2-4; a possible D gene is TRBD2 (6 bases). This CDR3 is built from 14 residues. Trimming removed 2 bases at V and 4 bases at J, with 10 bases between. CDR1 and CDR2 from the germline V gene are SGHRS and YFSETQ.

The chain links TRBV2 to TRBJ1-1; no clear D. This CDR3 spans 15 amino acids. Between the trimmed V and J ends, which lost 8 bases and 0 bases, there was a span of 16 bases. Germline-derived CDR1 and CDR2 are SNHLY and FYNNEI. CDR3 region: CASHKEEAMNTEAFF. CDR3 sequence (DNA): TGTGCCAGCCACAAAGAGGAGGCTATGAACACTGAAGCTTTCTTT.

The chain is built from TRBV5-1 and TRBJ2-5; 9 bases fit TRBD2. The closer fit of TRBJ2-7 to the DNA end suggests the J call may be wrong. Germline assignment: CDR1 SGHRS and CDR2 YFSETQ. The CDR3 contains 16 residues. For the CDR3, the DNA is TGCGCCAGCAGCTTGGGTATCCTAGCGGGATCCTACGAGCAGTACTTC. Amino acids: CASSLGILAGSYEQYF.

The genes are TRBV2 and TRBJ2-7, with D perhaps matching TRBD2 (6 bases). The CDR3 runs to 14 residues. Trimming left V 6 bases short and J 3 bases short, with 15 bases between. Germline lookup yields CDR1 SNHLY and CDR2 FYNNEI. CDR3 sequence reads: CASSPGTVLYEQYF. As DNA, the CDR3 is TGTGCCAGCAGCCCCGGGACTGTCCTCTACGAGCAGTACTTC.

CDR3 sequence: CASRAGSGGEYEQYF. The CDR3 bases are TGTGCCAGCAGGGCTGGCAGCGGGGGGGAATACGAGCAGTACTTC. The chain joins TRBV12-3 or TRBV12-4 to TRBJ2-7, with 10 nucleotides matching TRBD2. This CDR3 region has 15 residues. V lost 6 bases to trimming and J lost 4 bases; unmatched junction nucleotides: 9.

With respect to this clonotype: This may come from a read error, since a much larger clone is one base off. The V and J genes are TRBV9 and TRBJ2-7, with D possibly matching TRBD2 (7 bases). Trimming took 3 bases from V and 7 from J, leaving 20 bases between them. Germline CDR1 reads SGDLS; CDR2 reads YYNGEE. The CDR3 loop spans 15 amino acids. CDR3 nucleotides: TGTGCCAGCAGCGCCATGGGGGGGCTACGAAATGAGCAGTACTTC. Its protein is CASSAMGGLRNEQYF.

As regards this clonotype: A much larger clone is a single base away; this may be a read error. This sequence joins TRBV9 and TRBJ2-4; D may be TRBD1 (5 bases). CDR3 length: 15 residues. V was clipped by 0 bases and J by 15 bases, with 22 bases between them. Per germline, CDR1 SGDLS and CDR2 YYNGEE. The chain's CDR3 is CASSVAGQGSYERYF. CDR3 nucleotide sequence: TGTGCCAGCAGCGTAGCGGGTCAGGGTAGCTACGAGCGGTACTTC.

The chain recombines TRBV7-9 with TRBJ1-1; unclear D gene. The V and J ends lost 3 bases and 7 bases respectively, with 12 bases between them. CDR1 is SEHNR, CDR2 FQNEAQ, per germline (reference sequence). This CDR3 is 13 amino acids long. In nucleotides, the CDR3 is TGTGCCAGCAGCTTCTCGGGGTCGGTTGAAGCTTTCTTT. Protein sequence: CASSFSGSVEAFF.